A single sample is the source of the 16 T cell receptor beta chains below, sequenced in a study of blood T cell repertoires in COVID-19. Clones were read by immunoSEQ multiplex PCR, and TCRdb kept only the in-frame ones, dropping some. The data contain fewer than 60,000 clones, over 80% of them singletons. The specimen was peripheral blood. The receptor set was obtained from a human donor with active COVID-19. The donor label of this sample is uncertain.

The genes are TRBV6-5 and TRBJ2-3; D may be TRBD2 (6 bases). Germline assignment: CDR1 MNHEY and CDR2 SVGAGI. Deletions cut 2 bases from V and 13 bases from J, with 22 bases between. This CDR3 has 15 residues. The CDR3 loop reads CASSYGRIIGTPKYF. In nucleotides, the CDR3 is TGTGCCAGCAGTTACGGGCGGATAATAGGGACTCCGAAGTATTTT.

The V call is TRBV2, the J call TRBJ2-5; D uncertain. V was shortened by 4 bases and J by 2 bases, with 8 bases between the two germline ends. Germline V gene lookup returns CDR1 SNHLY and CDR2 FYNNEI. CDR3 length: 13 residues. CDR3 sequence (DNA): TGTGCCAGCAGTGGCAACTCTCAAGAGACCCAGTACTTC. Its protein product is CASSGNSQETQYF.

The chain recombines TRBV7-6 with TRBJ2-5; 10 bases are a match to TRBD2. The germline V gene encodes CDR1 SGHVS and CDR2 FNYEAQ. V was pared by 1 base and J by 9 bases, with 8 bases of the junction left unmatched. The CDR3 consists of 15 residues. Written as DNA, the CDR3 is TGTGCCAGCAGCTTAGGGACTAGCGGTGTTGCGGCCCAGTACTTC. Translating it yields CASSLGTSGVAAQYF.

This clone was counted between two and nine times. The V gene is TRBV6-6, the J gene TRBJ1-6, with TRBD1 identical over 7 bases. Germline trimming cut 5 bases from V and 10 bases from J; bases unmatched to any gene: 17. CDR1 is MNHNY and CDR2 is SVGAGI in the germline V gene (reference sequence). The CDR3 runs 17 residues. CDR3 amino acids: CASSLPGYRTGDSPLHF. DNA for the CDR3: TGTGCCAGCAGTCTACCGGGGTACCGAACAGGGGACTCACCCCTCCACTTT.

J is TRBJ1-1 and V is TRBV10-3; no clear D. CDR3 length: 11 amino acids. In germline, CDR1 is ENHRY, CDR2 SYGVKD. Trimming took off 8 bases at V and 6 bases at J, with 10 bases between the two ends. The CDR3 protein is CAIGTVSEAFF. The CDR3 DNA sequence: TGTGCCATCGGTACGGTTTCTGAAGCTTTCTTT.

The chain carries TRBV29-1 and TRBJ1-2; 9 positions agree with TRBD1. V shed 2 bases and J 8 bases; nucleotides not matched to a gene: 3. CDR1 SQVTM and CDR2 ANQGSEA come from the germline V gene. The CDR3 loop spans 12 amino acids. In DNA, the CDR3 is TGCAGCGTTGAAAACAGGGGGCACGGCTACACCTTC. Protein: CSVENRGHGYTF. The full variable domain, rest sourced from reference TRBV29-1 and TRBJ1-2, is SAVISQKPSRDICQRGTSLTIQCQVDSQVTMMFWYRQQPGQSLTLIATANQGSEATYESGFVIDKFPISRPNLTFSTLTVSNMSPEDSSIYLCSVENRGHGYTFGSGTRLTVV.

The gene calls are TRBV12-3 or TRBV12-4 and TRBJ1-5, with 7 bases identical to TRBD1. CDR3 length: 13 residues. V gave up 6 bases and J gave up 5 bases; unmatched junction bases: 4. In nucleotides, the CDR3 is TGTGCCAGCAGAGGACAGGTCGATCAGCCCCAGCATTTT. This sequence encodes CASRGQVDQPQHF.

V usage is TRBV5-1 and J usage is TRBJ2-6, with 8 bases aligning to TRBD1. V lost 4 bases, J lost 0 bases, and 9 bases stayed unmatched. The CDR3 is made up of 18 amino acids. CDR1 is SGHRS and CDR2 is YFSETQ in the germline V gene. CDR3 in amino acids: CASSPKGQADSGANVLTF. CDR3 nucleotides: TGCGCCAGCAGCCCCAAGGGACAGGCCGACTCTGGGGCCAACGTCCTGACTTTC.

J is TRBJ1-2 and V is TRBV6-5; no clear D. The germline gives CDR1 MNHEY, CDR2 SVGAGI. V lost 2 bases and J 2 bases, leaving 6 bases between the germline ends. There are 13 residues in the CDR3. CDR3 sequence (DNA): TGTGCCAGCAGTTACCAACAGAACTATGGCTACACCTTC. Translated, it gives CASSYQQNYGYTF.

This clone was seen a few times. The chain couples TRBV6-2 or TRBV6-3 to TRBJ2-7; D might be TRBD2 (6 bases). This CDR3 spans 13 amino acids. Germline V gene data show CDR1 as MNHEY and CDR2 as SVGEGT. Trimming shortened V by 6 bases and J by 10 bases, and 19 bases separated the two germline ends. The CDR3 region is CASSHPGTRLQYF. The CDR3 bases are TGTGCCAGCAGCCATCCCGGGACTCGCCTTCAGTACTTC.

The chain couples TRBV6-4 to TRBJ2-1, with 8 nucleotides matching TRBD1. J lost 5 bases, V lost 4 bases, and 4 bases had no gene match. Germline V gene data show CDR1 as MRHNA and CDR2 as SNTAGT. There are 14 residues in the CDR3. CDR3 in DNA: TGTGCCAGCAGTGCCAGGGGGCAAAACAATGAGCAGTTCTTC. Protein: CASSARGQNNEQFF.

This chain links TRBV30 with TRBJ1-6; 7 bases map to TRBD1. V was pared by 3 bases and J by 5 bases, with 4 bases of the junction left unmatched. Germline CDR1 GTSNPN, CDR2 SVGIG (reference sequence). The CDR3 has 14 amino acids. The DNA for the CDR3 is TGTGCCTGGAGGACAGGGTACGATAATTCACCCCTCCACTTT. As protein: CAWRTGYDNSPLHF.

The chain combines TRBV15 with TRBJ2-5, with TRBD2 as a possible D gene (5 bases). The germline gives CDR1 LNHNV, CDR2 YYDKDF (reference sequence). V was clipped by 0 bases and J by 5 bases, with 7 bases between them. The CDR3 totals 13 residues. CDR3 residues: CATSRDLAETQYF. CDR3 DNA: TGTGCCACCAGCAGAGACCTAGCCGAGACCCAGTACTTC.

V is TRBV9 and J is TRBJ2-1; D possibly corresponds to TRBD2 (6 bases). Trimming removed 0 bases from V and 2 bases from J, with 9 bases in between. This CDR3 is 15 amino acids long. Germline CDR1 is SGDLS and CDR2 is YYNGEE. Written as DNA, the CDR3 is TGTGCCAGCAGCGTAGCTAGCGAAACCTACAATGAGCAGTTCTTC. Translated: CASSVASETYNEQFF. The variable domain in full, completed from reference TRBV9 and TRBJ2-1, reads DSGVTQTPKHLITATGQRVTLRCSPRSGDLSVYWYQQSLDQGLQFLIQYYNGEERAKGNILERFSAQQFPDLHSELNLSSLELGDSALYFCASSVASETYNEQFFGPGTRLTVL.

The chain is built from TRBV5-6 and TRBJ2-7, with 10 bases identical to TRBD1. V shed 3 bases and J 6 bases; nucleotides not matched to a gene: 0. Per the germline V gene, CDR1 is SGHDT and CDR2 is YYEEEE. The CDR3 is 12 amino acids. The CDR3: CASSWTGGEQYF. The DNA for the CDR3 is TGTGCCAGCAGCTGGACAGGGGGCGAGCAGTACTTC.

The rearrangement links TRBV6-5 to TRBJ2-1, with TRBD2 as a possible D gene (5 bases). CDR1 MNHEY and CDR2 SVGAGI come from the germline V gene. The V end was cut by 3 bases, the J end by 8 bases, with 14 bases between. This CDR3 is 14 amino acids long. The CDR3 spells CASSYGRIVDEQFF. The CDR3, as DNA: TGTGCCAGCAGTTATGGGAGAATCGTGGATGAGCAGTTCTTC.